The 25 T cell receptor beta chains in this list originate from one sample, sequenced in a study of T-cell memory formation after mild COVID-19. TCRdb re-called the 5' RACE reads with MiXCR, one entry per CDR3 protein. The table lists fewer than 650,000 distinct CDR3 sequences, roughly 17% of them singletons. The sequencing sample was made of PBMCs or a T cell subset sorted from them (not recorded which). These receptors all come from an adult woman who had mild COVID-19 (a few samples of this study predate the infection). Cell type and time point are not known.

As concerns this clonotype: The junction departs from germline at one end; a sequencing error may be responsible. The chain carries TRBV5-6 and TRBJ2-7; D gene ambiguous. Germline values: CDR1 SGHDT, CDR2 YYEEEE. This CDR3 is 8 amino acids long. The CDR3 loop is CASSPDDF. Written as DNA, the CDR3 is TGTGCCAGCAGCCCGGATGACTTC.

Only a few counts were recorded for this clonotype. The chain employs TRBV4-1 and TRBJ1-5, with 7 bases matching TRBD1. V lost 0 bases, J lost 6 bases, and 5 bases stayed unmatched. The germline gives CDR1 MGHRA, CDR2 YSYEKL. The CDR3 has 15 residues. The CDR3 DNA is TGCGCCAGCAGCCAAGAAGACAGGGACGGTCAGCCCCAGCATTTT. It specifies CASSQEDRDGQPQHF.

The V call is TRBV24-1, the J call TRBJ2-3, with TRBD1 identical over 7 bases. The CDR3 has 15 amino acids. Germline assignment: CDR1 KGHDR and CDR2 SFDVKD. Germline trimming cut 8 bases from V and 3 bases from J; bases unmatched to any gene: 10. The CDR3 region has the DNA TGTGCCACCATGCAGGCAGGGGGATATACAGATACGCAGTATTTT. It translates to CATMQAGGYTDTQYF.

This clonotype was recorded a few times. The CDR3 reads CSVRREALLSSYNEQFF. CDR3 DNA sequence: TGCAGCGTTCGGCGGGAGGCCTTACTAAGCTCCTACAATGAGCAGTTCTTC. The rearrangement links TRBV29-1 to TRBJ2-1; TRBD2 matches at 8 bases. In germline, CDR1 is SQVTM, CDR2 ANQGSEA. V shed 5 bases, J shed 0 bases, and the junction held 12 bases outside the gene matches. This CDR3 comprises 17 residues.

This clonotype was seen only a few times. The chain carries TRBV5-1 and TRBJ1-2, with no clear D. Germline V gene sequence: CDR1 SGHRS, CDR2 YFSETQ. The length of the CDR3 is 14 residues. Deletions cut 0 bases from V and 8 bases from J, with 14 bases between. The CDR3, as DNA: TGCGCCAGCAGCTTGGTTTTGGGAGGTGAGGGCTACACCTTC. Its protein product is CASSLVLGGEGYTF.

In DNA, the CDR3 is TGCAGCGTTGAAGATCAATTGGTGGCGCAGTATTTT. It is translated as CSVEDQLVAQYF. The J gene is TRBJ2-3, the V gene TRBV29-1; no firm D call. Trimming took 0 bases from V and 10 from J, leaving 11 bases between them. This CDR3 has 12 amino acids. CDR1 is SQVTM, CDR2 ANQGSEA, per germline.

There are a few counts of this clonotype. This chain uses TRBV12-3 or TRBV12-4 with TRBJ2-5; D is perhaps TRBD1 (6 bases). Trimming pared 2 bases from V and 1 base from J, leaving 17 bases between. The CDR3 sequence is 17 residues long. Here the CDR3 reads CASSLPDRPDTQETQYF. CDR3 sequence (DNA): TGTGCCAGCAGTTTACCCGACAGGCCCGACACCCAAGAGACCCAGTACTTC.

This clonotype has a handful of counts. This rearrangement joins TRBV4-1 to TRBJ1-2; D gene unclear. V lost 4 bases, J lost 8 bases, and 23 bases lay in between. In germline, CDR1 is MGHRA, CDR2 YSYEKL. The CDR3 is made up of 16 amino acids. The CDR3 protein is CASSRPYVTFREGYTF. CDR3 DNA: TGCGCCAGCAGCCGTCCTTATGTCACATTTCGGGAGGGCTACACCTTC.

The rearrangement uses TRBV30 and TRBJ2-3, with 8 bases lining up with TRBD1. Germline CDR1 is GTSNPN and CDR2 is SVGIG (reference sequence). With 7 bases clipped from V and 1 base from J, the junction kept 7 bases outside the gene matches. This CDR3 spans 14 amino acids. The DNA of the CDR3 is TGTGCCTTACAAACAGGGGGAGGCACAGATACGCAGTATTTT. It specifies CALQTGGGTDTQYF.

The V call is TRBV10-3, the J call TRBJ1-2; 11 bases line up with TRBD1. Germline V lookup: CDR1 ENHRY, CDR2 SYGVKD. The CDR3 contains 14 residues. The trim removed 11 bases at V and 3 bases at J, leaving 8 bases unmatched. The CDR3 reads CALKPGQGDYGYTF. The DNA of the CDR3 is TGTGCCCTGAAGCCGGGACAGGGGGACTATGGCTACACCTTC.

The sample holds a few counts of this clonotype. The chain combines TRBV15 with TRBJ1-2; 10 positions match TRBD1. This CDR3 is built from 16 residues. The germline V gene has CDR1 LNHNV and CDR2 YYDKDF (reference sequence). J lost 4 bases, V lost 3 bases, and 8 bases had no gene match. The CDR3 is CATSRGGQGGIYGYTF. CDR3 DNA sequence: TGTGCCACCAGCAGGGGTGGACAGGGGGGAATCTATGGCTACACCTTC.

The CDR3 spells CASSPEGGTGFDGYTF. The CDR3 DNA reads TGCGCCAGCAGCCCTGAGGGTGGGACAGGGTTTGATGGCTACACCTTC. V is TRBV4-1 and J is TRBJ1-2; 9 bases are a match to TRBD1. Germline V lookup: CDR1 MGHRA, CDR2 YSYEKL. The CDR3 has 16 amino acids. V was pared by 4 bases and J by 6 bases, with 12 bases of the junction left unmatched.

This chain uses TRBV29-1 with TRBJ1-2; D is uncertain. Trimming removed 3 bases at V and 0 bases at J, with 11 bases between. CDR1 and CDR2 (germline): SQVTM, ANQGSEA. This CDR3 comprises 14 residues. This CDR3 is CSVDKARSNYGYTF. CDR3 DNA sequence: TGCAGCGTTGATAAGGCCAGATCTAACTATGGCTACACCTTC.

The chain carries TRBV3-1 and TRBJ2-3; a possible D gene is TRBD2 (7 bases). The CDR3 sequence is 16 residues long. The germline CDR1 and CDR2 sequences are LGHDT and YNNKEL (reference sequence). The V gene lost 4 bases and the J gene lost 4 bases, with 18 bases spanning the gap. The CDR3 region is CASSRPGAGAADTQYF. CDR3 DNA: TGTGCCAGCAGCCGGCCCGGGGCGGGGGCCGCAGATACGCAGTATTTT.

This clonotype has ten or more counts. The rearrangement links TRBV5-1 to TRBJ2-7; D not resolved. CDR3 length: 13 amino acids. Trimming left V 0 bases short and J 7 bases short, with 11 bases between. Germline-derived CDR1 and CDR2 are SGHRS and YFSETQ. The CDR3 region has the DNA TGCGCCAGCAGCTTGGCCGGATCGAGGGAGCAGTACTTC. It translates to CASSLAGSREQYF.

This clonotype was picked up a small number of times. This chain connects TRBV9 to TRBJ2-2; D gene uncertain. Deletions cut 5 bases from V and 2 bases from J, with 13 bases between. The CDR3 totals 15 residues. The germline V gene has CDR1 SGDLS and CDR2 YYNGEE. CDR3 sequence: CASRLTDGNTGELFF. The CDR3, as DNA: TGTGCCAGCAGACTTACAGACGGTAACACCGGGGAGCTGTTTTTT.

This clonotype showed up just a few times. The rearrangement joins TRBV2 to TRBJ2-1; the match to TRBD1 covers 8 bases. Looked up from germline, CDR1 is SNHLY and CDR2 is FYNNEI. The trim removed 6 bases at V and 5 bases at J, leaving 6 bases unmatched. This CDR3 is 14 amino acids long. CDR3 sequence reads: CASSGQGRNNEQFF. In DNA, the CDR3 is TGTGCCAGCAGCGGACAGGGCAGGAACAATGAGCAGTTCTTC. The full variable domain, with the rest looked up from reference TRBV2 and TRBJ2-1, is EPEVTQTPSHQVTQMGQEVILRCVPISNHLYFYWYRQILGQKVEFLVSFYNNEISEKSEIFDDQFSVERPDGSNFTLKIRSTKLEDSAMYFCASSGQGRNNEQFFGPGTRLTVL.

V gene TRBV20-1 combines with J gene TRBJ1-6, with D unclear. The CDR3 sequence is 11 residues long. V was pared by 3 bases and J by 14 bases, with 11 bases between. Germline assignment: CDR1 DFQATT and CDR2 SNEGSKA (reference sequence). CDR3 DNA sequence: TGCAGTGCTAGGGAAGCGGTGACCCTCCACTTT. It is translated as CSAREAVTLHF.

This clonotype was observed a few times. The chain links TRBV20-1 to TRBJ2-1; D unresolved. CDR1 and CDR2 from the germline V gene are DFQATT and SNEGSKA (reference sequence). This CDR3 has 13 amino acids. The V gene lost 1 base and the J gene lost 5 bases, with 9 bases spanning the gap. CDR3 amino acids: CSARALGDNEQFF. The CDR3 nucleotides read TGCAGTGCTAGAGCACTTGGGGACAATGAGCAGTTCTTC.

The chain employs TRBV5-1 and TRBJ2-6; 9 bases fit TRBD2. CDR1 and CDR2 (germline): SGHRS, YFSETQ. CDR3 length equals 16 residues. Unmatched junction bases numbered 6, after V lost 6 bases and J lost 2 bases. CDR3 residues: CASKQAGGAGANVLTF. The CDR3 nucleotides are TGCGCCAGCAAACAGGCGGGAGGGGCTGGGGCCAACGTCCTGACTTTC.

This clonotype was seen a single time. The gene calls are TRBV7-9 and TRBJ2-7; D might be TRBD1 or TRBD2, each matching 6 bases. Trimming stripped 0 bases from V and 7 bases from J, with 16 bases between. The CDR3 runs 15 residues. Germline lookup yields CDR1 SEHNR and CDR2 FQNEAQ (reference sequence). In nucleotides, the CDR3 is TGTGCCAGCAGCTTAGCTTGGGACCGGGGGCGGGAGCAGTACTTC. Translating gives CASSLAWDRGREQYF.

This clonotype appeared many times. The CDR3: CASSPPDAYNEQFF. CDR3 coding DNA: TGTGCCAGCAGCCCCCCGGACGCCTACAATGAGCAGTTCTTC. The chain uses TRBV5-6 and TRBJ2-1; D gene unclear. Trimming pared 4 bases from V and 2 bases from J, leaving 10 bases between. The V gene's germline CDR1 is SGHDT and CDR2 YYEEEE. The CDR3 length is 14 residues.

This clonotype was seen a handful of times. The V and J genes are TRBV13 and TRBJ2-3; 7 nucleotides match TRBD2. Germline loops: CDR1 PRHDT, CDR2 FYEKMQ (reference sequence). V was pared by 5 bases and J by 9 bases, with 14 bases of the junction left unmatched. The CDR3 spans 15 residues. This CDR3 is CASSLTGGPGPTQYF. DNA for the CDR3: TGTGCCAGCAGCCTCACGGGAGGCCCGGGACCCACGCAGTATTTT.

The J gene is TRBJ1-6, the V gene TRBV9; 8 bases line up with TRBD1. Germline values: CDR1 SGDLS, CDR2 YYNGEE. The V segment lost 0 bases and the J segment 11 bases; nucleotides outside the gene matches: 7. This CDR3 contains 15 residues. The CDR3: CASSVVGTGQTPLHF. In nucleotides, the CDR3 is TGTGCCAGCAGCGTAGTGGGGACAGGCCAAACACCCCTCCACTTT.

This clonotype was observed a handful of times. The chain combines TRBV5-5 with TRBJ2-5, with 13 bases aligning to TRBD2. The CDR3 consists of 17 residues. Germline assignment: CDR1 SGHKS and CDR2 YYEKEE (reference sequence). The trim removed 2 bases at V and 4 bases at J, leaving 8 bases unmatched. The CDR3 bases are TGTGCCAGCAGCTTCAGGACTAGCGGGAGTCGTGGAGAGACCCAGTACTTC. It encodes CASSFRTSGSRGETQYF. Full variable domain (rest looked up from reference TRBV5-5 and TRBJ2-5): DAGVTQSPTHLIKTRGQQVTLRCSPISGHKSVSWYQQVLGQGPQFIFQYYEKEERGRGNFPDRFSARQFPNYSSELNVNALLLGDSALYLCASSFRTSGSRGETQYFGPGTRLLVL.